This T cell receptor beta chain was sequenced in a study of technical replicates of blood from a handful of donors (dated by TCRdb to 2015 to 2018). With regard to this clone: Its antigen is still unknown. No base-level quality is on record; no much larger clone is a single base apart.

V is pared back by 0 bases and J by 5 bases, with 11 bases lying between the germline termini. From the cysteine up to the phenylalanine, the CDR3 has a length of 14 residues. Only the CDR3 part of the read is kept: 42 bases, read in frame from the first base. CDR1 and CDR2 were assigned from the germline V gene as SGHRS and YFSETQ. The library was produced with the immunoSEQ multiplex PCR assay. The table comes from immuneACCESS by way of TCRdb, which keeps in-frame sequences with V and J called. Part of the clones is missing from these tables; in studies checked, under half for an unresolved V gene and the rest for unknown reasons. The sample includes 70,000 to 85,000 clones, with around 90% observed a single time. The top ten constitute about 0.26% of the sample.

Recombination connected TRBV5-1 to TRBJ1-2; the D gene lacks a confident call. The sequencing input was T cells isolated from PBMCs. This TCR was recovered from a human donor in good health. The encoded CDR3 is CASSLAPEIYGYTF. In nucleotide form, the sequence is TGCGCCAGCAGCTTGGCCCCAGAAATTTATGGCTACACCTTC.